This T cell receptor beta chain was found in a study of blood T cell repertoires in COVID-19. Study information: Acute and convalescent COVID-19 specimens originated in the United States, Italy and Spain.

The CDR3 contains 14 residues. Per germline, CDR1 MNHNS and CDR2 SASEGT. V was pared by 5 bases and J by 2 bases, with 4 bases of the junction left unmatched. Sequencing was performed with immunoSEQ multiplex PCR; in TCRdb, only in-frame clones are kept and a portion is missing. The sample shows about 67,000 clones, 85% to 90% of them seen only once. This chain connects TRBV6-1 to TRBJ2-3; 7 bases align to TRBD1. Specimen: peripheral blood. The TCR sequence derives from a man aged 50-59 years with active COVID-19. The CDR3 nucleotides are TGTGCCAGCAGTCACGGGACAGTCACAGATACGCAGTATTTT. Translation gives CASSHGTVTDTQYF.